The entry below describes one TCR beta chain. This specimen belongs to a study of T cells after yellow fever vaccination. Germline values: CDR1 SGHAT, CDR2 FQNNGV. The CDR3 totals 15 residues. V trimming: 6 bases; J trimming: 6 bases; junction bases outside the gene matches: 9. Via MiXCR, TCRdb re-called the 5' RACE reads, giving one row per CDR3 protein. Found here are around 310,000 distinct CDR3 sequences, about 8.7% of them singletons; the top ten hold around 17%. The rearrangement links TRBV11-2 to TRBJ2-2; 8 positions agree with TRBD1. This sample comprised PBMCs, obtained on the day of the first yellow fever vaccination. This receptor was taken from a man between 18 and 29 years old who received the YFV17D yellow fever vaccine. CDR3 residues: CASRPNRGAPGELFF. CDR3 DNA: TGTGCCAGCAGACCCAACAGGGGGGCTCCCGGGGAGCTGTTTTTT.